These 31 T cell receptor beta chains share one sample of origin, sequenced in a study of radiotherapy plus CTLA-4 blockade in lung cancer. Using immunoSEQ multiplex PCR, the repertoire was profiled, and TCRdb retains in-frame clones only, with some absent. The sample gives under 110,000 clones, approximately 81% of which show up once; under 2.5% is in the top ten. Specimen: peripheral blood, collected from a patient treated with radiotherapy plus ipilimumab. The receptors here all came from a human donor with non-small cell lung cancer that progressed on radiotherapy plus ipilimumab. Some clones in this sample may be carry-over from other donors' samples.

The chain joins TRBV19 to TRBJ1-1; D possibly corresponds to TRBD1 (6 bases). The V gene's germline CDR1 is LNHDA and CDR2 SQIVND (reference sequence). This CDR3 has 15 residues. Trimming removed 5 bases at V and 4 bases at J, with 17 bases between. The CDR3 sequence: CASSHVSGASTEAFF. The CDR3 DNA is TGTGCCAGTAGTCACGTGTCGGGGGCGAGCACTGAAGCTTTCTTT. Supplemented by reference TRBV19 and TRBJ1-1, the full variable domain reads DGGITQSPKYLFRKEGQNVTLSCEQNLNHDAMYWYRQDPGQGLRLIYYSQIVNDFQKGDIAEGYSVSREKKESFPLTVTSAQKNPTAFYLCASSHVSGASTEAFFGQGTRLTVV.

The V and J genes are TRBV28 and TRBJ1-2; 8 bases map to TRBD1. CDR1 is MDHEN and CDR2 is SYDVKM in the germline V gene. J lost 3 bases, V lost 5 bases, and 11 bases had no gene match. The CDR3 has 16 amino acids. CDR3 residues: CASSVQPGQEYYGYTF. The CDR3 coding sequence is TGTGCCAGCAGTGTGCAGCCGGGACAGGAGTACTATGGCTACACCTTC.

This chain links TRBV5-6 with TRBJ2-7; D remains unclear. The ends were cut back, 4 bases at V and 3 bases at J, with 11 bases in the middle. Germline lookup yields CDR1 SGHDT and CDR2 YYEEEE. The CDR3 totals 13 residues. In DNA form, the CDR3 reads TGTGCCAGCAGCCGACACGGTGGCTACGAGCAGTACTTC. Amino acids: CASSRHGGYEQYF.

The chain couples TRBV5-1 to TRBJ2-5, with TRBD2 matching over 7 bases. CDR1 is SGHRS, CDR2 YFSETQ, per germline. J gave up 4 bases and V 6 bases, and 12 bases lay outside the gene matches. The CDR3 totals 15 residues. The CDR3 is CASTPSSGVGETQYF. The CDR3 DNA sequence: TGCGCCAGCACCCCCTCGAGCGGGGTGGGAGAGACCCAGTACTTC.

The V gene is TRBV18, the J gene TRBJ2-7, with D perhaps TRBD1 (5 bases). There are 14 residues in the CDR3. Between the trimmed V and J ends, which lost 2 bases and 5 bases, there was a span of 13 bases. Germline V CDR1 and CDR2: KGHSH, LQKENI. The CDR3 loop is CASSPRQGVDEQYF. The CDR3 DNA follows: TGTGCCAGCTCACCAAGGCAGGGTGTAGACGAGCAGTACTTC.

The sample holds a few counts of this clone. The chain has TRBV4-1 and TRBJ2-7, with D perhaps TRBD1 or TRBD2 (5 bases each). Per the germline V gene, CDR1 is MGHRA and CDR2 is YSYEKL. The CDR3 runs 19 residues. Trimming removed 1 base at V and 9 bases at J, with 31 bases between. This chain's CDR3 is CASSQASYYLPGRGIWQYF. CDR3 nucleotides: TGCGCCAGCAGCCAAGCCTCCTACTATTTACCGGGACGGGGAATATGGCAGTACTTC.

V and J are TRBV5-1 and TRBJ1-6; D call uncertain. The CDR3 is 16 residues long. V was clipped by 0 bases and J by 8 bases, with 15 bases between them. The germline V gene encodes CDR1 SGHRS and CDR2 YFSETQ. CDR3 nucleotide sequence: TGCGCCAGCAGCTTGGCGGGCCTCCCGAGGGATTCACCCCTCCACTTT. It codes for CASSLAGLPRDSPLHF.

In regard to this clone: A read error may account for a junction end that differs from germline. This chain uses TRBV7-7 with TRBJ2-1, with 13 bases lining up with TRBD2. This CDR3 has 17 residues. CDR1 is SSHAT, CDR2 FNYEAQ, per germline (reference sequence). CDR3 sequence: CASSLVPTSGGLNEQFF. DNA for the CDR3: TGTGCTAGCAGCTTAGTCCCGACTAGCGGGGGGCTCAATGAGCAGTTCTTC.

V usage is TRBV9 and J usage is TRBJ2-3; D gene ambiguous. The V gene's germline CDR1 is SGDLS and CDR2 YYNGEE. V lost 0 bases to trimming and J lost 0 bases, with 14 bases between them. The CDR3 totals 17 residues. Written as DNA, the CDR3 is TGTGCCAGCAGCGTAGGACGTGGAACATCTAGCACAGATACGCAGTATTTT. Encoded protein: CASSVGRGTSSTDTQYF.

V gene TRBV29-1 combines with J gene TRBJ1-4; D is uncertain. The germline V gene has CDR1 SQVTM and CDR2 ANQGSEA. This CDR3 has 14 amino acids. The V end was cut by 4 bases, the J end by 6 bases, with 15 bases between. CDR3 bases: TGCAGCGTTGCCCTAGGGATCCGAGATGAAAAACTGTTTTTT. Amino acid sequence: CSVALGIRDEKLFF.

This clone has just one count. CDR3 coding DNA: TGTGCCAGCAGCCCTAGGAGTCCCGAAGAGACCCAGTACTTC. It specifies CASSPRSPEETQYF. V is TRBV6-6 and J is TRBJ2-5; D uncertain. V lost 6 bases, J lost 3 bases, and 14 bases lay in between. Germline values: CDR1 MNHNY, CDR2 SVGAGI (reference sequence). CDR3 length equals 14 residues.

This chain links TRBV25-1 with TRBJ1-1; D is uncertain. CDR1 is MGHDK and CDR2 is SYGVNS in the germline V gene. This CDR3 region has 13 residues. V lost 0 bases and J lost 1, with 3 bases in between. The chain's CDR3 is CASSEYRNTEAFF. For the CDR3, the DNA is TGTGCCAGCAGTGAATACAGGAACACTGAAGCTTTCTTT.

J is TRBJ1-5 and V is TRBV6-6; D perhaps matches TRBD1 (6 bases). The CDR3 spans 14 residues. Germline CDR1 reads MNHNY; CDR2 reads SVGAGI (reference sequence). V dropped 7 bases and J dropped 9 bases, with 19 bases sitting between them. The CDR3 nucleotides are TGTGCCAGCACTCCGGGGGGGCAGGGATCGCCCCAGCATTTT. Translating it yields CASTPGGQGSPQHF.

V gene TRBV27 combines with J gene TRBJ2-2; 10 bases are shared with TRBD2. Germline assignment: CDR1 MNHEY and CDR2 SMNVEV (reference sequence). The CDR3 has 18 residues. V dropped 5 bases and J dropped 7; count of bases not matched to a gene: 16. The DNA of the CDR3 is TGTGCCAGCAGTCCCCCCCTCCCTAGCGGGGGTGGGGGCGGGGAGCTGTTTTTT. Amino acid sequence: CASSPPLPSGGGGGELFF.

The V gene is TRBV4-3, the J gene TRBJ1-4, with D possibly TRBD1 on 5 matching bases. Germline V gives CDR1 LGHNA, CDR2 YSLEER. Trimming removed 4 bases at V and 3 bases at J, with 12 bases between. This CDR3 is built from 15 residues. CDR3 loop: CASSPSQAPNEKLFF. The CDR3 bases are TGCGCCAGCAGCCCCTCACAGGCGCCTAATGAAAAACTGTTTTTT.

The chain couples TRBV5-1 to TRBJ1-2, with D hard to call. Per germline, CDR1 SGHRS and CDR2 YFSETQ. Trimming stripped 4 bases from V and 5 bases from J, with 18 bases between. CDR3 size: 15 residues. Here the CDR3 reads CASSNWTGLPYGYTF. CDR3 in DNA: TGCGCCAGCAGCAACTGGACGGGTTTACCGTATGGCTACACCTTC.

This clone is deemed medium-sized. The chain couples TRBV4-1 to TRBJ1-6, with TRBD1 identical over 12 bases. CDR3 size: 16 residues. CDR1 is MGHRA, CDR2 YSYEKL, per germline. V dropped 1 base and J dropped 8; count of bases not matched to a gene: 3. The CDR3 DNA reads as TGCGCCAGCAGCCAAGGGGGACAGGGGGCTTATTCACCCCTCCACTTT. It yields the protein CASSQGGQGAYSPLHF.

This clone was seen more than once but under ten times. The chain recombines TRBV7-6 with TRBJ2-2, with 7 positions matching TRBD2. The CDR3 extends over 16 amino acids. Germline CDR1 reads SGHVS; CDR2 reads FNYEAQ. V dropped 6 bases and J dropped 1; count of bases not matched to a gene: 8. CDR3 bases: TGTGCCAGCAGTCAAGGGACTATCTTGAACACCGGGGAGCTGTTTTTT. This codes for CASSQGTILNTGELFF.

This chain uses TRBV10-3 with TRBJ2-3; D might be TRBD2 (5 bases). V lost 0 bases and J 0 bases, leaving 10 bases between the germline ends. Germline V gives CDR1 ENHRY, CDR2 SYGVKD. The CDR3 sequence is 16 residues long. Here the CDR3 reads CAISESIGRSTDTQYF. CDR3 nucleotide sequence: TGTGCCATCAGTGAGTCGATAGGGAGAAGCACAGATACGCAGTATTTT.

Note on this clone: The CDR3 does not close with the conserved phenylalanine or tryptophan, likely indicating a read error. This chain joins TRBV6-1 and TRBJ1-2; 9 nucleotides agree with TRBD1. V was clipped by 2 bases and J by 8 bases; unmatched bases: 12. CDR1 and CDR2 from the germline V gene are MNHNS and SASEGT. The CDR3 contains 16 residues. The CDR3 DNA follows: TGTGCCAGCAGTGAACCGGGACAGGGCGAGTCTCGGGGCTACACCCTC. This encodes CASSEPGQGESRGYTL.

The V call is TRBV2, the J call TRBJ1-1, with 8 bases fitting TRBD1. Trimming took 7 bases from V and 2 from J; bases not matched to a gene: 15. Germline V lookup: CDR1 SNHLY, CDR2 FYNNEI. The CDR3 runs 17 residues. CDR3 sequence reads: CASNLSPPGGSNTEAFF. DNA of the CDR3: TGTGCCAGCAATCTCTCCCCGCCAGGGGGCTCTAACACTGAAGCTTTCTTT.

The rearrangement links TRBV5-1 to TRBJ2-7; the match to TRBD1 covers 7 bases. Germline lookup yields CDR1 SGHRS and CDR2 YFSETQ. CDR3 length: 15 residues. With V trimmed by 3 bases and J by 4 bases, 10 bases remained unmatched. This CDR3 is CASSSRDSGAYEQYF. For the CDR3, the DNA is TGCGCCAGCAGCTCCCGGGACAGCGGAGCATACGAGCAGTACTTC.

The V and J genes are TRBV5-4 and TRBJ2-5; possibly TRBD2 for D (5 bases). In germline, CDR1 is SGHNT, CDR2 YYREEE (reference sequence). The ends were cut back, 0 bases at V and 2 bases at J, with 8 bases in the middle. The length of the CDR3 is 14 residues. CDR3: CASSLGRTQETQYF. The CDR3 nucleotides are TGTGCCAGCAGCTTGGGCAGGACTCAAGAGACCCAGTACTTC.

The gene calls are TRBV13 and TRBJ2-2; 8 bases are shared with TRBD1. The trim removed 5 bases at V and 8 bases at J, leaving 13 bases unmatched. The CDR3 loop spans 16 amino acids. Germline V lookup: CDR1 PRHDT, CDR2 FYEKMQ (reference sequence). CDR3 residues: CASSNFGQGFSGELFF. For the CDR3, the DNA is TGTGCCAGCAGCAACTTCGGACAGGGTTTCTCGGGGGAGCTGTTTTTT.

The V and J genes are TRBV7-9 and TRBJ2-6, with 9 bases that match TRBD2. Germline CDR1 and CDR2: SEHNR and FQNEAQ (reference sequence). After removal of 1 base from V and 2 bases from J, the junction contained 3 bases not matched to a gene. The CDR3 sequence is 17 residues long. The CDR3 coding sequence is TGTGCCAGCAGCTTAGGTGCGGGGGGGCCTGGGGCCAACGTCCTGACTTTC. This codes for CASSLGAGGPGANVLTF.

CDR3 nucleotides: TGTGCCAGCTCACCTGCGGGGGGCGGAGAGACCCAGTACTTC. Protein: CASSPAGGGETQYF. The chain employs TRBV18 and TRBJ2-5; 8 bases agree with TRBD2. CDR3 length equals 14 residues. V was pared by 3 bases and J by 4 bases, with 4 bases of the junction left unmatched. CDR1 KGHSH and CDR2 LQKENI come from the germline V gene.

The V call is TRBV18, the J call TRBJ1-4, with unresolved D. The V end lost 3 bases, the J end lost 5 bases, and 13 bases lay between the germline ends. Germline V CDR1 and CDR2: KGHSH, LQKENI. The length of the CDR3 is 15 residues. DNA for the CDR3: TGTGCCAGCTCACCCCTTCCTCCCGCCAATGAAAAACTGTTTTTT. This sequence encodes CASSPLPPANEKLFF.

The V call is TRBV28, the J call TRBJ1-2; no definite D call. CDR1 is MDHEN, CDR2 SYDVKM, per germline. CDR3 length equals 17 residues. With 5 bases removed from V and 0 bases from J, the gap between germline ends came to 19 bases. This CDR3 reads CASSLPGPRPSNYGYTF. Here the CDR3 DNA reads TGTGCCAGCAGTCTACCGGGTCCCCGCCCGTCTAACTATGGCTACACCTTC.

This chain uses TRBV4-3 with TRBJ1-2; no firm D call. The V end lost 4 bases, the J end lost 2 bases, and 5 bases lay between the germline ends. Germline CDR1 is LGHNA and CDR2 is YSLEER. The CDR3 loop spans 12 amino acids. The CDR3 region is CASSRENYGYTF. CDR3 bases: TGCGCCAGCAGCCGAGAAAACTATGGCTACACCTTC.

This chain connects TRBV15 to TRBJ1-1; possible D gene TRBD1, 5 bases. Deletions cut 0 bases from V and 4 bases from J, with 15 bases between. The CDR3 spans 16 residues. Germline V gene sequence: CDR1 LNHNV, CDR2 YYDKDF (reference sequence). The CDR3: CATSRDRAGLATEAFF. The CDR3 nucleotides are TGTGCCACCAGCAGAGATCGGGCAGGGTTGGCCACTGAAGCTTTCTTT.

The chain employs TRBV5-1 and TRBJ2-7; unclear D gene. Germline values: CDR1 SGHRS, CDR2 YFSETQ. The length of the CDR3 is 16 residues. V lost 0 bases, J lost 3 bases, and 16 bases lay in between. In nucleotides, the CDR3 is TGCGCCAGCAGCTTGGGGCCGGGCCCACGAGGCTACGAGCAGTACTTC. The encoded protein is CASSLGPGPRGYEQYF.